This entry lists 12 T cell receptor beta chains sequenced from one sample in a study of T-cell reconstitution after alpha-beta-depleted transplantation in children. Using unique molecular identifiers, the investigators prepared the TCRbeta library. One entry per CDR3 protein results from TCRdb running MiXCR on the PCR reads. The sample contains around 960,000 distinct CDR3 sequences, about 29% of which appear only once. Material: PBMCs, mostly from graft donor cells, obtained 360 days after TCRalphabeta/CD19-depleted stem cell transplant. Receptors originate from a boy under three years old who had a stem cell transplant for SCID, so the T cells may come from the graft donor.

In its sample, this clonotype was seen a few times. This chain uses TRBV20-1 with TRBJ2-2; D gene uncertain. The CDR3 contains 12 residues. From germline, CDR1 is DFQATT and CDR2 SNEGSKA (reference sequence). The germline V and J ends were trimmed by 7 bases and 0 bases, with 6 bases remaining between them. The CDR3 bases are TGCAGTGTCCATTCGAACACCGGGGAGCTGTTTTTT. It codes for CSVHSNTGELFF.

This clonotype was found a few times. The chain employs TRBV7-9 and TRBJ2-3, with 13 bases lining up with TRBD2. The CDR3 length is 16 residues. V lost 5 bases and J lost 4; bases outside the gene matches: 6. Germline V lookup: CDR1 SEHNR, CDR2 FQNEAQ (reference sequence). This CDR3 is CASSITSGGVSDTQYF. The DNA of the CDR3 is TGTGCCAGCAGCATCACTAGCGGGGGGGTCTCAGATACGCAGTATTTT.

This CDR3 reads CASSYGQGAQETQYF. In DNA form, the CDR3 reads TGCGCCAGCAGTTACGGACAGGGGGCCCAAGAGACCCAGTACTTC. The V and J genes are TRBV5-1 and TRBJ2-5; 11 nucleotides match TRBD1. Germline CDR1 is SGHRS and CDR2 is YFSETQ. This CDR3 comprises 15 residues. J was trimmed by 1 base and V by 5 bases; bases with no gene match: 4. The full variable domain, with the rest looked up from reference TRBV5-1 and TRBJ2-5, is KAGVTQTPRYLIKTRGQQVTLSCSPISGHRSVSWYQQTPGQGLQFLFEYFSETQRNKGNFPGRFSGRQFSNSRSEMNVSTLELGDSALYLCASSYGQGAQETQYFGPGTRLLVL.

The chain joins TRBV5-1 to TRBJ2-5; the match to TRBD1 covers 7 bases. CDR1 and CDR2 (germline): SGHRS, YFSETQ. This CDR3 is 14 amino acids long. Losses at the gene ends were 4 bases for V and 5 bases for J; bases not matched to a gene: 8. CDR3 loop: CASSPDRAWETQYF. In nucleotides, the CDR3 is TGCGCCAGCAGCCCCGACAGGGCGTGGGAGACCCAGTACTTC. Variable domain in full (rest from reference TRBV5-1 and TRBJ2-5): KAGVTQTPRYLIKTRGQQVTLSCSPISGHRSVSWYQQTPGQGLQFLFEYFSETQRNKGNFPGRFSGRQFSNSRSEMNVSTLELGDSALYLCASSPDRAWETQYFGPGTRLLVL.

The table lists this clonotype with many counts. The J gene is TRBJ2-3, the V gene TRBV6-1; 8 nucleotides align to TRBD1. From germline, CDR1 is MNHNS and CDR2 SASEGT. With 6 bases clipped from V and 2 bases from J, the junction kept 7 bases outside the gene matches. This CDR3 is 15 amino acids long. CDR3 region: CASRKKDRATDTQYF. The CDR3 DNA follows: TGTGCCAGCAGGAAAAAGGACAGGGCCACAGATACGCAGTATTTT.

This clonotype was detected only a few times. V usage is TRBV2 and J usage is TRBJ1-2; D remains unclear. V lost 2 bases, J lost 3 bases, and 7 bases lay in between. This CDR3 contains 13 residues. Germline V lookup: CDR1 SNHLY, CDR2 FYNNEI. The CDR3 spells CASSESFYYGYTF. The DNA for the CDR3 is TGTGCCAGCAGTGAATCCTTTTACTATGGCTACACCTTC. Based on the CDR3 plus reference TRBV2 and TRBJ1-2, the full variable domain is EPEVTQTPSHQVTQMGQEVILRCVPISNHLYFYWYRQILGQKVEFLVSFYNNEISEKSEIFDDQFSVERPDGSNFTLKIRSTKLEDSAMYFCASSESFYYGYTFGSGTRLTVV.

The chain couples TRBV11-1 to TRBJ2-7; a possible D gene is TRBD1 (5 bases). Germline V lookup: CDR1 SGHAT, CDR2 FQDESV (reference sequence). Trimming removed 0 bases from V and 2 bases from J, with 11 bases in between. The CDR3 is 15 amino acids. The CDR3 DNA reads TGTGCCAGCAGCTTAGCGAGGACACTTCCCTACGAGCAGTACTTC. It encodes CASSLARTLPYEQYF.

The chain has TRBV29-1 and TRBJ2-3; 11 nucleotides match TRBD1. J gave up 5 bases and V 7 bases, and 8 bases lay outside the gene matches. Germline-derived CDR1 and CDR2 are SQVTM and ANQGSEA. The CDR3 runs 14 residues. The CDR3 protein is CSGDPGQGEDTQYF. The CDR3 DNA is TGCAGCGGTGACCCGGGACAGGGGGAAGATACGCAGTATTTT.

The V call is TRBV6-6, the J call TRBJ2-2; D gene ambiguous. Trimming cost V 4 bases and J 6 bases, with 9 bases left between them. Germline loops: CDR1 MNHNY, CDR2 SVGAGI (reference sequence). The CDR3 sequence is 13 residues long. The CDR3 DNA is TGTGCCAGCAGTTCTATGTCTCCCGGGGAGCTGTTTTTT. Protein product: CASSSMSPGELFF.

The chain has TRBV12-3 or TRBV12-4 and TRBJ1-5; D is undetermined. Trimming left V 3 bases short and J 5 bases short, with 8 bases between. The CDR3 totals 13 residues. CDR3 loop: CASSFELDQPQHF. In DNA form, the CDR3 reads TGTGCCAGCAGTTTTGAGTTGGATCAGCCCCAGCATTTT.

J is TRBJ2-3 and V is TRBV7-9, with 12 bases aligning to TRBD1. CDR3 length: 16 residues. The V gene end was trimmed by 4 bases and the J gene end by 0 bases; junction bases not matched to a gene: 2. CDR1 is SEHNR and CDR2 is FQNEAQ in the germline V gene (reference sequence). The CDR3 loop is CASSSGQGASTDTQYF. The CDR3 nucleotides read TGTGCCAGCAGCTCGGGACAGGGGGCGAGCACAGATACGCAGTATTTT.

CDR3 DNA: TGTGCCAGCAGTCCGCATCTAGCGGGCCTCTACAATGAGCAGTTCTTC. Its protein product is CASSPHLAGLYNEQFF. V is TRBV27 and J is TRBJ2-1, with TRBD2 identical over 8 bases. Germline V gives CDR1 MNHEY, CDR2 SMNVEV (reference sequence). The CDR3 runs to 16 residues. Unmatched junction bases numbered 9, after V lost 5 bases and J lost 3 bases.